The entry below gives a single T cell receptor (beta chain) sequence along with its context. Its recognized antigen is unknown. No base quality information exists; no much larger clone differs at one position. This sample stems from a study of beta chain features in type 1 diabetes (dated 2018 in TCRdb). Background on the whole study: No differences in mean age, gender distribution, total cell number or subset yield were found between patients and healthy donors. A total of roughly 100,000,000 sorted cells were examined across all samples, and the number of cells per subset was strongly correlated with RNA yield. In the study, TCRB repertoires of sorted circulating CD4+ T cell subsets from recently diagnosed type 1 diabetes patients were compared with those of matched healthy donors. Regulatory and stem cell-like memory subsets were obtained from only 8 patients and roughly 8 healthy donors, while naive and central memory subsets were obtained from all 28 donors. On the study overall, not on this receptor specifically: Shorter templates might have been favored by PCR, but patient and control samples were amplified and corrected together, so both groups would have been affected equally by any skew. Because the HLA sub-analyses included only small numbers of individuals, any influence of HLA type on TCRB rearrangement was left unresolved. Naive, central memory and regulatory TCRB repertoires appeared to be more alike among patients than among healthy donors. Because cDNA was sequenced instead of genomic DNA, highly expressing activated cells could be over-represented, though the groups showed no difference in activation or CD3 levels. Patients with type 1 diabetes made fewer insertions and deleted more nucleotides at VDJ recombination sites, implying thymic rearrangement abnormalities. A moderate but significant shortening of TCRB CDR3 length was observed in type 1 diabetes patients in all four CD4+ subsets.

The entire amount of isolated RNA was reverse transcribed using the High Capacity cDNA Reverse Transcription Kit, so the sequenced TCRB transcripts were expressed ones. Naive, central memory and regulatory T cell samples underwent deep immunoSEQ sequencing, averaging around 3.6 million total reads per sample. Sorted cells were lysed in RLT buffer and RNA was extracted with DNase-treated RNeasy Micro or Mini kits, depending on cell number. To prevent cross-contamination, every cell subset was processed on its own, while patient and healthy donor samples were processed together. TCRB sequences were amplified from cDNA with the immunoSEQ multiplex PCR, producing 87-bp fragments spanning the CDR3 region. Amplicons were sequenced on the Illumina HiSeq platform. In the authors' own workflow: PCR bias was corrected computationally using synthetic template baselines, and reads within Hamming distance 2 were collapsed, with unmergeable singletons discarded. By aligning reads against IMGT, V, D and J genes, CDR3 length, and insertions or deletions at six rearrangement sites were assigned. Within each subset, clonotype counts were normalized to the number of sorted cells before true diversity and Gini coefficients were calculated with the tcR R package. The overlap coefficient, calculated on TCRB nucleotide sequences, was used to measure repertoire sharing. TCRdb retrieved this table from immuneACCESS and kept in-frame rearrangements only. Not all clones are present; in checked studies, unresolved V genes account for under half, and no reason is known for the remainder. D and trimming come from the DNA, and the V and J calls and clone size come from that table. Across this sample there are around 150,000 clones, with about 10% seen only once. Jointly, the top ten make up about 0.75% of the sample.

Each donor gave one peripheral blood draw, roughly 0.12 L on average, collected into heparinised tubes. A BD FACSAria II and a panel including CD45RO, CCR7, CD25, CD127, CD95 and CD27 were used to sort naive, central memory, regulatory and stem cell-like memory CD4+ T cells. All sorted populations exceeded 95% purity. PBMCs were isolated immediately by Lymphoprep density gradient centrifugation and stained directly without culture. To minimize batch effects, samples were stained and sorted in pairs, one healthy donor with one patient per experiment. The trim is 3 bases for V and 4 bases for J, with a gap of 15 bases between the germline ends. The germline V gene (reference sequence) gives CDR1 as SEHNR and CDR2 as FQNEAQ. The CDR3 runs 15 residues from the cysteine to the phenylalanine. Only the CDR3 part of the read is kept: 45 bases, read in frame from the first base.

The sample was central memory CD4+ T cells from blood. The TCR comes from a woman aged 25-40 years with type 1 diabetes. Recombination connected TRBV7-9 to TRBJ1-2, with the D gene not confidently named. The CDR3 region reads CASSLEPPGSYGYTF. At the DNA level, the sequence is TGTGCCAGCAGCTTGGAACCCCCAGGTAGCTATGGCTACACCTTC.